These T cell receptor beta chains were read from a single sample in a study of shared clonotypes between healthy human individuals. Some clones are missing from TCRdb's copy, which holds only in-frame ones; the method was immunoSEQ multiplex PCR. This table holds roughly 2.2 million clones, around 92% found once. Sequenced input: naive CD4+ T cells from PBMCs. The receptors here all came from a man between 18 and 29 years old in good health. Some clones in this sample may be carry-over from other donors' samples. The CDR3 runs from the conserved cysteine through the conserved F or W. The order of the fields is V gene, J gene, CDR3 protein.

>TRBV9|TRBJ1-3
CASSTDASKSSGNTIYF
>TRBV5-1|TRBJ2-7
CASSPTGDTYEQYF
>TRBV2|TRBJ2-1
CASRLPLLAGVGNEQFF
>TRBV14|TRBJ2-3
CASSQGSSSGNTDTQYF
>TRBV4-1|TRBJ1-2
CASSMTGPTKTF
>TRBV5-1|TRBJ2-2
CASSGTETGELFF
>TRBV7-2|TRBJ1-2
CASSPRQVNHGYTF
>TRBV6-5|TRBJ2-1
CASSPRRVGYNEQFF
>TRBV7-2|TRBJ2-1
CASSLGLQAYNEQFF
>TRBV6-6|TRBJ1-1
CASSYSKGTGKAEAFF
>TRBV19|TRBJ1-1
CASSTPFFGQGEGTEAFF
>TRBV7-7|TRBJ1-1
CASSSDRDGEAFF
>TRBV27|TRBJ2-5
CASSLSSGGLLLQYF
>TRBV27|TRBJ2-7
CASSLPDRWAGEQYF
>TRBV9|TRBJ2-7
CASSVGGSSSYEQYF
>TRBV2|TRBJ2-5
CASNLGQQETQYF
>TRBV28|TRBJ2-7
CASSPRTRGGEQYF
>TRBV29-1|TRBJ2-1
CSVEEVVWVGGSNEQFF
>TRBV19|TRBJ1-4
CASSNLRSTNEKLFF
>TRBV7-9|TRBJ2-3
CASSLGLADTTDTQYF
>TRBV4-3|TRBJ1-3
CASSQAADRASHTIYF
>TRBV29-1|TRBJ2-7
CSATGGVIPYEQYF
>TRBV5-1|TRBJ2-7
CASSRRDSYEQYF
>TRBV7-2|TRBJ1-3
CASSREVSGNTIYF
>TRBV27|TRBJ1-1
CASSLSENTEAFF
>TRBV19|TRBJ1-2
CASSKQGTLDYGYTF
>TRBV7-2|TRBJ1-4
CASSPGFSGIEKLFF
>TRBV19|TRBJ2-7
CASSTRDRVFGEQYF
>TRBV7-8|TRBJ2-2
CASSLLQGNGELFF
>TRBV25-1|TRBJ2-2
CASSSTPGGDGELFF
>TRBV14|TRBJ2-1
CASSTAFGGVDEQFF
>TRBV6-5|TRBJ2-5
CASSWGTGGAETQYF
>TRBV5-6|TRBJ1-2
CASSGTVYGYTF
>TRBV6-5|TRBJ1-3
CASSYWAGNTIYF
>TRBV5-1|TRBJ2-5
CASSLAPGQGVETQYF
>TRBV11-2|TRBJ1-4
CASSLGRRATNEKLFF
>TRBV7-9|TRBJ2-3
CASSHMTRGWADTQYF
>TRBV4-3|TRBJ2-4
CASSRALTLENIQYF
>TRBV7-9|TRBJ2-1
CASRQSGRGVYNEQFF
>TRBV15|TRBJ2-4
CATSRGREGNIQYF
>TRBV2|TRBJ2-7
CASSRDIAYEQYF
>TRBV28|TRBJ2-2
CASSLLDRPTGELFF
>TRBV7-3|TRBJ2-3
CASSLRRTSTDTQYF
>TRBV7-2|TRBJ1-1
CASSPDRLRNTEAFF
>TRBV5-1|TRBJ2-3
CASSSPGGSGDTQYF